One sample yielded the 11 T cell receptor beta chains listed below, sequenced in a study of beta chain features in type 1 diabetes (dated by TCRdb to between 2018 and 2020). Library preparation used the immunoSEQ multiplex PCR assay. All of the isolated RNA was reverse transcribed with the High Capacity cDNA Reverse Transcription Kit, so expressed TCRB transcripts were sequenced. TCRdb holds this immuneACCESS table with in-frame rearrangements only. Some clones are missing; in checked studies, unresolved V genes explain under half, and the rest has no known cause. In this sample the table shows fewer than 550,000 clones, 11% of which occur a single time. Over 0.035% of the sample is held by the ten biggest clonotypes. Material for sequencing was naive CD4+ T cells from blood. This specimen's cell subset or site label, per the study, means: true naive CD4+ T cells. All receptors come from a woman aged 18-35 years in good health.

Here the CDR3 DNA reads TGTGCCAGCAGCCAAGAAGTGGCGAGGGCAGATCAAGAGACCCAGTACTTC. This sequence encodes CASSQEVARADQETQYF. The chain combines TRBV4-2 with TRBJ2-5, with D perhaps matching TRBD2 (5 bases). In germline, CDR1 is LGHNA, CDR2 YNFKEQ. Trimming took off 0 bases at V and 2 bases at J, with 16 bases between the two ends. The CDR3 is made up of 17 amino acids.

The gene calls are TRBV19 and TRBJ2-3; 7 nucleotides agree with TRBD2. Germline trimming cut 7 bases from V and 1 base from J; bases unmatched to any gene: 2. Germline lookup yields CDR1 LNHDA and CDR2 SQIVND (reference sequence). The CDR3 runs 13 residues. The CDR3 protein is CASKRDGTDTQYF. The DNA of the CDR3 is TGTGCCAGTAAGCGGGACGGCACAGATACGCAGTATTTT.

In the case of this clone: Different DNA sequences within this sample yield the same CDR3. This sequence joins TRBV7-2 and TRBJ2-5; D uncertain. This CDR3 is built from 14 residues. V was shortened by 2 bases and J by 0 bases, with 7 bases between the two germline ends. Germline V gene data show CDR1 as SGHTA and CDR2 as FQGNSA. Here the CDR3 DNA reads TGTGCCAGCAGCTTATCGGCTTACCAAGAGACCCAGTACTTC. This encodes CASSLSAYQETQYF.

This clone was counted ten times or more. The chain uses TRBV30 and TRBJ2-7, with D hard to call. V was shortened by 1 base and J by 2 bases, with 9 bases between the two germline ends. Per germline, CDR1 GTSNPN and CDR2 SVGIG (reference sequence). The CDR3 has 13 residues. The CDR3 loop is CAWSGDGPYEQYF. The DNA for the CDR3 is TGTGCCTGGAGTGGAGACGGTCCCTACGAGCAGTACTTC.

The rearrangement joins TRBV5-4 to TRBJ2-5, with D hard to call. CDR3 length: 13 amino acids. Looked up from germline, CDR1 is SGHNT and CDR2 is YYREEE (reference sequence). Trimming shortened V by 2 bases and J by 9 bases, and 14 bases separated the two germline ends. In DNA form, the CDR3 reads TGTGCCAGCAGCTTCCCGACAAGCCAATCCCAGTACTTC. Amino acids: CASSFPTSQSQYF.

This clone was counted between two and nine times. The chain employs TRBV2 and TRBJ2-3; D perhaps matches TRBD1 (6 bases). Germline-derived CDR1 and CDR2 are SNHLY and FYNNEI. The CDR3 loop spans 15 amino acids. The ends were cut back, 6 bases at V and 0 bases at J, with 13 bases in the middle. The CDR3 nucleotides read TGTGCCAGCAGCGGACAGCCCGTTAGCACAGATACGCAGTATTTT. Translation gives CASSGQPVSTDTQYF. Full variable domain (rest looked up from reference TRBV2 and TRBJ2-3): EPEVTQTPSHQVTQMGQEVILRCVPISNHLYFYWYRQILGQKVEFLVSFYNNEISEKSEIFDDQFSVERPDGSNFTLKIRSTKLEDSAMYFCASSGQPVSTDTQYFGPGTRLTVL.

This clone was observed a handful of times. The chain joins TRBV7-9 to TRBJ2-3; perhaps TRBD2 as D (6 bases). Trimming cost V 4 bases and J 9 bases, with 20 bases left between them. CDR3 length equals 15 residues. Germline CDR1 and CDR2: SEHNR and FQNEAQ (reference sequence). In nucleotides, the CDR3 is TGTGCCAGCAGCTCGTCTCTAGCGTCTGAGAGGACGCAGTATTTT. Its protein product is CASSSSLASERTQYF.

The chain combines TRBV27 with TRBJ1-5; possibly TRBD1 for D (5 bases). The CDR3 is made up of 13 amino acids. The V gene lost 2 bases and the J gene lost 5 bases, with 7 bases spanning the gap. Germline V gene data show CDR1 as MNHEY and CDR2 as SMNVEV (reference sequence). The CDR3 sequence is CASSLRGHQPQHF. In nucleotides, the CDR3 is TGTGCCAGCAGTTTAAGGGGCCATCAGCCCCAGCATTTT.

The chain employs TRBV7-9 and TRBJ1-2; TRBD1 might be the D (6 bases). Deletions cut 3 bases from V and 4 bases from J, with 9 bases between. CDR1 and CDR2 (germline): SEHNR, FQNEAQ (reference sequence). The CDR3 has 13 residues. The CDR3 DNA sequence: TGTGCCAGCAGCTTGGACAGCGGCTATGGCTACACCTTC. It specifies CASSLDSGYGYTF. The full variable domain, its missing parts supplied by reference TRBV7-9 and TRBJ1-2, is DTGVSQNPRHKITKRGQNVTFRCDPISEHNRLYWYRQTLGQGPEFLTYFQNEAQLEKSRLLSDRFSAERPKGSFSTLEIQRTEQGDSAMYLCASSLDSGYGYTFGSGTRLTVV.

This clone was seen a few times. The chain links TRBV14 to TRBJ2-2; TRBD2 matches at 11 bases. The CDR3 length is 14 residues. With V trimmed by 3 bases and J by 7 bases, 1 base remained unmatched. Per germline, CDR1 SGHDN and CDR2 FVKESK. CDR3 residues: CASSQTSGIGELFF. DNA for the CDR3: TGTGCCAGCAGCCAGACTAGCGGGATCGGGGAGCTGTTTTTT.

This clone has a handful of counts. V usage is TRBV9 and J usage is TRBJ1-3, with D uncertain. The CDR3 extends over 14 amino acids. Germline loops: CDR1 SGDLS, CDR2 YYNGEE. Trimming removed 2 bases from V and 3 bases from J, with 9 bases in between. CDR3 coding DNA: TGTGCCAGCAGCGTGGGAAGGCTTGGAAACACCATATATTTT. Its protein product is CASSVGRLGNTIYF. The full variable domain, its missing parts supplied by reference TRBV9 and TRBJ1-3, is DSGVTQTPKHLITATGQRVTLRCSPRSGDLSVYWYQQSLDQGLQFLIQYYNGEERAKGNILERFSAQQFPDLHSELNLSSLELGDSALYFCASSVGRLGNTIYFGEGSWLTVV.